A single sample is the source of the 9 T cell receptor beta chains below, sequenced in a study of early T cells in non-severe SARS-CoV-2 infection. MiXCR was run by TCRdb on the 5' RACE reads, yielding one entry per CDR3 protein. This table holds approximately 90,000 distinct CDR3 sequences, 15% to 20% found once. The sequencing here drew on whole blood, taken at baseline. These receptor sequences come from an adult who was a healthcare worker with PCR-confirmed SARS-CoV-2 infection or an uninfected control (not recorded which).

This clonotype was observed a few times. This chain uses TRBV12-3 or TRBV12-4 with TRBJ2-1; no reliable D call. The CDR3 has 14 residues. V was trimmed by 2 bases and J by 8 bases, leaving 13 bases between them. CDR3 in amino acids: CASSLWETDDEQFF. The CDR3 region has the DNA TGTGCCAGCAGTTTATGGGAAACGGATGATGAGCAGTTCTTC.

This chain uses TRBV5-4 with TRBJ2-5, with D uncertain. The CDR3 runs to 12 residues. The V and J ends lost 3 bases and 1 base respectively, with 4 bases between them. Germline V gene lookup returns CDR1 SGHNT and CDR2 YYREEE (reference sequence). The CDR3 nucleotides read TGTGCCAGCAGCTCCCCCCAAGAGACCCAGTACTTC. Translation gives CASSSPQETQYF.

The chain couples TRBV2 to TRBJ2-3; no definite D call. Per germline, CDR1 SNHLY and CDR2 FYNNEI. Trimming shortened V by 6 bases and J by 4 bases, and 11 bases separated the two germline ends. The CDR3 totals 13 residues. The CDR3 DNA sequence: TGTGCCAGCAGACCACAGATCCCAGATACGCAGTATTTT. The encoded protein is CASRPQIPDTQYF.

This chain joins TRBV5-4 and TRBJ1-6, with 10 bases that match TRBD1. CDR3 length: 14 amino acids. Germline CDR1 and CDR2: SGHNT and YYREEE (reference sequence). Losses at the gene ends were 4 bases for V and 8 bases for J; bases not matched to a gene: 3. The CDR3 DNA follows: TGTGCCAGCAGCGCGGACAGGGGGGATTCACCCCTCCACTTT. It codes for CASSADRGDSPLHF.

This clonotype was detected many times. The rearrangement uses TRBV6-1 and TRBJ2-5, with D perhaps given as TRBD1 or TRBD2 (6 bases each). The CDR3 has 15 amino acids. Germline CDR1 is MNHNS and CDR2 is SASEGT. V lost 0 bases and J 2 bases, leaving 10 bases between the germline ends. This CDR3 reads CASSEAQGGQETQYF. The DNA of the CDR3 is TGTGCCAGCAGTGAAGCGCAAGGGGGGCAAGAGACCCAGTACTTC.

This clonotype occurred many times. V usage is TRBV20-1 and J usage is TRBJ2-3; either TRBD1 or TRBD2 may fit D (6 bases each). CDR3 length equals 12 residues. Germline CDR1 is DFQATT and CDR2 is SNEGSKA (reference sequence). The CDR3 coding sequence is TGCAGCGCGACTAGGGGGGCAGATACGCAGTATTTT. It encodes CSATRGADTQYF.

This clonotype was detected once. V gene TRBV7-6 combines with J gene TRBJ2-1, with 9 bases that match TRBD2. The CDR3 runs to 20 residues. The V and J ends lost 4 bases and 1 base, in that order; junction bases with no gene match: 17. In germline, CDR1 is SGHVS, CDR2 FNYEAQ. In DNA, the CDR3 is TGTGCCAGCAGCTCAACAGTAGCGGGAGTGCCAGTCCCTTCCTACAATGAGCAGTTCTTC. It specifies CASSSTVAGVPVPSYNEQFF.

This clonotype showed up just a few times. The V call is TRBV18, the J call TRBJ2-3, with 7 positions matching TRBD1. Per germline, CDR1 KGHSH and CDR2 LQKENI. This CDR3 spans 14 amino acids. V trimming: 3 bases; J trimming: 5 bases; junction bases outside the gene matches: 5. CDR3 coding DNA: TGTGCCAGCTCACCCCGGGACAGAGAAGATACGCAGTATTTT. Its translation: CASSPRDREDTQYF.

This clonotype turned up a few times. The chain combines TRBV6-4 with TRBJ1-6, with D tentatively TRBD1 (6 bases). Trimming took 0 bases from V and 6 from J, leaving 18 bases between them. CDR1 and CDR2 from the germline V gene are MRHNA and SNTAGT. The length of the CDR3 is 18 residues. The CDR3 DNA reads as TGTGCCAGCAGTGACTCACCCGGGGGCATCAGGGGTAATTCACCCCTCCACTTT. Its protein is CASSDSPGGIRGNSPLHF.